This T cell receptor (beta chain) comes out of a study of control samples from healthy donors and cancer patients (dated by TCRdb to the early 2020s). V loses 3 bases of germline sequence and J loses 5 bases, and the interval between the two ends is 15 bases. The CDR3 holds 15 amino acids from the cysteine to the phenylalanine. The CDR3 DNA has 45 bases and is translated from base 1. The germline V gene specifies SGDLS as CDR1 and YYNGEE as CDR2. To prepare the library, the immunoSEQ multiplex PCR assay was applied. The clones in this table, taken by TCRdb from immuneACCESS, are in-frame only. Not every clone is retained; where verified, under half of the shortfall comes from an unresolved V gene, and the cause of the rest is unknown. The sample table holds fewer than 150,000 clones, of which approximately 90% were seen once. About 7.2% of the sample is held by the ten biggest clonotypes. Turning to this clone: The clone's antigen remains unknown. Per-base quality was not reported, and no clone a single base away is much larger than it.

The receptor's source is a woman in her late teens or twenties in good health. The sequencing input was blood. The chain joins TRBV9 to TRBJ1-3; TRBD1 is possibly the D segment (6 matching bases). The CDR3 has the sequence CASSASPGQRNTIYF. The base sequence is TGTGCCAGCAGCGCCTCACCGGGACAACGAAACACCATATATTTT.